The present entry profiles one T cell receptor beta chain with its context. The protocol was immunoSEQ multiplex PCR, while the TCRdb copy is restricted to in-frame clones and leaves out a portion. The data contain 80,000 to 130,000 clones, 91% of them singletons. V lost 0 bases to trimming and J lost 3 bases, with 11 bases between them. The CDR3 is 15 amino acids. Germline assignment: CDR1 SGHTA and CDR2 FQGNSA. This sample is part of a study of PD-L1 blockade in urothelial cancer. Turning to the study itself: In about 2014 therapy began: atezolizumab 1,200 mg intravenously every 3 weeks.

The genes are TRBV7-2 and TRBJ1-2; D is ambiguous. This specimen consisted of PBMCs, obtained around atezolizumab (anti-PD-L1) treatment. This clonotype originated in a woman older than 75 with urothelial cancer. This chain's CDR3 is CASSLAGSGDYGYTF. CDR3 DNA sequence: TGTGCCAGCAGCTTAGCGGGCAGCGGAGACTATGGCTACACCTTC. The full variable domain, in which reference TRBV7-2 and TRBJ1-2 provide the parts outside the CDR3, is GAGVSQSPSNKVTEKGKDVELRCDPISGHTALYWYRQSLGQGLEFLIYFQGNSAPDKSGLPSDRFSAERTGGSVSTLTIQRTQQEDSAVYLCASSLAGSGDYGYTFGSGTRLTVV.